The clone carrying this T cell receptor (beta chain) has more than one count but fewer than ten. Antigen: not known. TCRdb analysed the reads with MiXCR anew, one entry per CDR3 protein. The sample has roughly 990,000 distinct CDR3 sequences, approximately 33% seen once. These data are taken from a study of T cell repertoires in cytomegalovirus infection. Findings and limits, study-wide: Summed frequency of shared TCR beta families picked out CMV carriers who also had the relevant HLA.

V lost 5 bases, J lost 6 bases, and 11 bases lay in between. This CDR3 region has 12 residues. From germline, CDR1 is SEHNR and CDR2 FQNEAQ (reference sequence). This TCR was recovered from a human donor in good health (CMV status not recorded). Some clones in this sample may be carry-over from other donors' samples. The V call is TRBV7-9, the J call TRBJ2-7; D unresolved. The material was cultured CD8+ T cells from PBMCs, obtained from culture after CMV antigen stimulation. The CDR3 nucleotides read TGTGCCAGCAGCGCGAAGGTCGGCGAGCAGTACTTC. It translates to CASSAKVGEQYF.